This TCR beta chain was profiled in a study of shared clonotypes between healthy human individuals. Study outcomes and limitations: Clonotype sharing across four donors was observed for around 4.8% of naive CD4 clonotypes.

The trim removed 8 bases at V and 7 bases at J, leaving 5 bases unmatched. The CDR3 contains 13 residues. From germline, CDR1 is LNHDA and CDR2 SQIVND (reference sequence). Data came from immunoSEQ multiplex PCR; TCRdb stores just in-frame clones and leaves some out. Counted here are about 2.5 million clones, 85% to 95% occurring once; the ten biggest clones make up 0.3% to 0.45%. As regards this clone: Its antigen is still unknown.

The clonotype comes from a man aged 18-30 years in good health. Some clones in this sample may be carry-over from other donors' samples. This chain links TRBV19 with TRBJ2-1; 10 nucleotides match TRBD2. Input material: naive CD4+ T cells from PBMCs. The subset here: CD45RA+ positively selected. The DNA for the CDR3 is TGTGCCAGTCAAAAACTAGCGGGGAATGAGCAGTTCTTC. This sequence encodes CASQKLAGNEQFF. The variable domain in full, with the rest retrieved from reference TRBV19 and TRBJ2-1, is DGGITQSPKYLFRKEGQNVTLSCEQNLNHDAMYWYRQDPGQGLRLIYYSQIVNDFQKGDIAEGYSVSREKKESFPLTVTSAQKNPTAFYLCASQKLAGNEQFFGPGTRLTVL.